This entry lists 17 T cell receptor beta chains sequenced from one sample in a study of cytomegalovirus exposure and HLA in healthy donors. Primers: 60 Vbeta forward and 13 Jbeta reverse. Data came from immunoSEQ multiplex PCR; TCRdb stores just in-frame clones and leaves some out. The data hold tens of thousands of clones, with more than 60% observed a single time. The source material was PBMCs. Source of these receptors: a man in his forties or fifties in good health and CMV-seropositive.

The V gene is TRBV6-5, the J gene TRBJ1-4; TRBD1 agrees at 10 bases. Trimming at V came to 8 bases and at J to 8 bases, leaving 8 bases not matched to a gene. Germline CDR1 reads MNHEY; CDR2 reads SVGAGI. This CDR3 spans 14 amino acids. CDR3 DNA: TGTGCCAGCCGGGGACAGGGGTGGTCAGAAAAACTGTTTTTT. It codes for CASRGQGWSEKLFF.

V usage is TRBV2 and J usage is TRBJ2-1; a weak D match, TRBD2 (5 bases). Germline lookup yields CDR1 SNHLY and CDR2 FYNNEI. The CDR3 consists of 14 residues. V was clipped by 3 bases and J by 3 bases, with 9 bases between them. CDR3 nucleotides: TGTGCCAGCAGTGAGTTGGGGAGCTACAATGAGCAGTTCTTC. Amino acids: CASSELGSYNEQFF.

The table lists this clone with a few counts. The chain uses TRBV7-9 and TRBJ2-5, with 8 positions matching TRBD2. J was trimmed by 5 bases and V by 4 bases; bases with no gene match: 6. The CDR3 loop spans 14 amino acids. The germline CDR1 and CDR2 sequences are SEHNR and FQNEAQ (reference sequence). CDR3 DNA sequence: TGTGCCAGCAGCTCCTGGCGGGGGGATGAGACCCAGTACTTC. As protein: CASSSWRGDETQYF.

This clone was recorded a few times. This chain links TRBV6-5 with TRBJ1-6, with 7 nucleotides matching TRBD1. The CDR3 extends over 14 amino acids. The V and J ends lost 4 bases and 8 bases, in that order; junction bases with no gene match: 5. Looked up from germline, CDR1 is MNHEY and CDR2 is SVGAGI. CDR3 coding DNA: TGTGCCAGCAGTTCGGGACAGACTCATTCACCCCTCCACTTT. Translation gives CASSSGQTHSPLHF.

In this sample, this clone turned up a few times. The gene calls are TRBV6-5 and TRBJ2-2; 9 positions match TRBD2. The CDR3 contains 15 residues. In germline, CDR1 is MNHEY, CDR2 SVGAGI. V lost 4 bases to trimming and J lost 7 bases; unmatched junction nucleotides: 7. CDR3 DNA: TGTGCCAGCAGTTCGCGGGAGGGCCCGATCGGGGAGCTGTTTTTT. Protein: CASSSREGPIGELFF.

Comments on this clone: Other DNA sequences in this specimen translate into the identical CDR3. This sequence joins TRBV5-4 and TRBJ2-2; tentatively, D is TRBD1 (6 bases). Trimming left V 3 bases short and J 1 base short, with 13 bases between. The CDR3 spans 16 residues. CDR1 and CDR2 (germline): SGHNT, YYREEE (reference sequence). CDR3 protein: CASSYRTAQNTGELFF. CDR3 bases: TGTGCCAGCAGCTACAGGACAGCGCAGAACACCGGGGAGCTGTTTTTT.

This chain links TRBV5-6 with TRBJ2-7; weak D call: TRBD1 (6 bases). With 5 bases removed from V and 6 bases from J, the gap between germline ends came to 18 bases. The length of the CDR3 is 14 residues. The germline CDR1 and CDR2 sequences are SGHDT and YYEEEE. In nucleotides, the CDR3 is TGTGCCAGCAGATTTGGTCAGGGGTGGGGCGAGCAGTACTTC. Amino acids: CASRFGQGWGEQYF.

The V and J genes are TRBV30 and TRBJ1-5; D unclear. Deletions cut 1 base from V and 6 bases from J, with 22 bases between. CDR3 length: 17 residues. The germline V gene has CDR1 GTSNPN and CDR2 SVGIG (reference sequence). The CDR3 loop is CAWSDPVTGARGQPQHF. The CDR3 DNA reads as TGTGCCTGGAGTGACCCTGTTACGGGAGCACGCGGTCAGCCCCAGCATTTT.

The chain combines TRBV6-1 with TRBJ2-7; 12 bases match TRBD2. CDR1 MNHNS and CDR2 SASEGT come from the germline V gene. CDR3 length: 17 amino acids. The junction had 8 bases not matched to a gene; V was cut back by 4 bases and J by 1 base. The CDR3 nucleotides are TGTGCCAGCAGTGGAACTAGCGGGAGGTATGTTTCCTACGAGCAGTACTTC. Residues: CASSGTSGRYVSYEQYF.

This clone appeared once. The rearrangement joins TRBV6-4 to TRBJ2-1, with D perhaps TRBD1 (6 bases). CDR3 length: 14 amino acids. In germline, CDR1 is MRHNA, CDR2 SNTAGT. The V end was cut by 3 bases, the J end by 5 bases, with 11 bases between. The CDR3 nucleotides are TGTGCCAGCAGTGAAGTGGACAGAGACAATGAGCAGTTCTTC. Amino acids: CASSEVDRDNEQFF.

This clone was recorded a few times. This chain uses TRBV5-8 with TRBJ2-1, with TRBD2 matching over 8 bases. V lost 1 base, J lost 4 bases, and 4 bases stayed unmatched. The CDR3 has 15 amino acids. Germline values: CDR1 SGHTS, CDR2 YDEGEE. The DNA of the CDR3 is TGTGCCAGCAGCTTGTCCAGCGGGGGATACAATGAGCAGTTCTTC. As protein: CASSLSSGGYNEQFF.

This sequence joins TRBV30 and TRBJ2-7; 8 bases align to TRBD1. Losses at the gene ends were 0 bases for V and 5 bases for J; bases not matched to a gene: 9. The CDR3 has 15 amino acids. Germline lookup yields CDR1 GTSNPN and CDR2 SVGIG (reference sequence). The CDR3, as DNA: TGTGCCTGGAGTGTACGGGCAGGGGGCTACAACGAGCAGTACTTC. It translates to CAWSVRAGGYNEQYF.

Here the CDR3 DNA reads TGTGCCTGGATTTTCCCATACAGGGGGGGCAATGAGCAGTTCTTC. Its protein product is CAWIFPYRGGNEQFF. The chain employs TRBV30 and TRBJ2-1, with D maybe TRBD1 (8 bases). The CDR3 is made up of 15 amino acids. The germline V gene encodes CDR1 GTSNPN and CDR2 SVGIG (reference sequence). V was clipped by 4 bases and J by 6 bases, with 19 bases between them.

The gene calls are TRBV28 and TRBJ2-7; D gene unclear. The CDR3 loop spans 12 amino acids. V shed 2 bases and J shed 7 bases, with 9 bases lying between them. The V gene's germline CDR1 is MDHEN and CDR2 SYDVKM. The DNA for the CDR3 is TGTGCCAGCAGTTTAAGGCGGAGTGAGCAGTACTTC. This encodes CASSLRRSEQYF.

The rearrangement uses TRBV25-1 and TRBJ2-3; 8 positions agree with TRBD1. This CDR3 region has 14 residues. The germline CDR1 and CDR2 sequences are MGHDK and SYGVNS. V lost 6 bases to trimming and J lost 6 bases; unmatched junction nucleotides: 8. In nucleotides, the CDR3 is TGTGCCAGCAGACCGGGACAGGCGGGGGATACGCAGTATTTT. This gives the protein CASRPGQAGDTQYF.

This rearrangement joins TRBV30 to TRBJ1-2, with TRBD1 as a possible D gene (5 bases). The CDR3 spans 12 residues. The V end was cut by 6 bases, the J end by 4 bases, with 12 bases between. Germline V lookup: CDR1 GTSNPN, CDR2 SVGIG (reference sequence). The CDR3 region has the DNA TGTGCCTGCCCCCAGGGCGGCTATGGCTACACCTTC. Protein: CACPQGGYGYTF.

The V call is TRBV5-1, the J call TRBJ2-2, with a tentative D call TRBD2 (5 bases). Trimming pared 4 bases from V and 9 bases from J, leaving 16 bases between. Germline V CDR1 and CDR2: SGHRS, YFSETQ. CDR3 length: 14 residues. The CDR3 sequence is CASSHRDDARELFF. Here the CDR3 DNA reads TGCGCCAGCAGCCACCGGGATGATGCCCGGGAGCTGTTTTTT.